Sequencing of this T cell receptor beta chain was carried out in a study of beta chain features in type 1 diabetes. Study results and limitations: Researchers report that Type 1 diabetes patients had moderately but significantly shorter TCRB CDR3s across all four CD4+ subsets.

The CDR3 loop spans 13 amino acids. Germline V gives CDR1 SGDLS, CDR2 YYNGEE. V was pared by 4 bases and J by 8 bases, with 13 bases between. Turning to this clone: Its antigen is currently unknown.

Sequencing targeted expressed TCRB transcripts, as all isolated RNA had been reverse transcribed. Clones were read by immunoSEQ multiplex PCR, and TCRdb kept only the in-frame ones, dropping some. The sample yields roughly 15,000 clones, roughly 76% seen once. Sorted populations were all over 98% pure. This receptor was identified in a woman between 18 and 29 years old with type 1 diabetes. Source material: stem cell memory CD4+ T cells from blood. V and J are TRBV9 and TRBJ1-3; tentatively, D is TRBD1 (5 bases). The CDR3: CASSPGPGDTIYF. The DNA of the CDR3 is TGTGCCAGCAGCCCGGGACCGGGGGACACCATATATTTT.